This is a list of T cell receptor beta chains from one sample in a study of identical twins. TCRdb processed the 5' RACE reads anew with MiXCR; each CDR3 protein has one entry. The sample yields roughly 710,000 distinct CDR3 sequences, roughly 6% seen once. Specimen: naive T cells sorted from blood. The receptors were gathered from a man aged 18 to 29 in good health. Each CDR3 is given with its conserved first and last residue. A D gene is named only where the DNA matches it firmly. Some rows mark clone size as missing; the rest say once, few, many or name a class of expanded clone.

V,D,J,size,CDR3,DNA
TRBV20-1,TRBD2,TRBJ2-1,many,CSASLGLGNNEQFF,TGCAGTGCTAGCCTGGGACTAGGGAACAATGAGCAGTTCTTC
TRBV12-3/TRBV12-4,-,TRBJ1-2,many,CASSFRPYGYTF,TGTGCCAGCAGTTTCCGACCCTATGGCTACACCTTC
TRBV5-1,TRBD2,TRBJ2-3,few,CASSLVSGRAPDTQYF,TGCGCCAGCAGCTTGGTGAGCGGGAGGGCACCAGATACGCAGTATTTT
TRBV4-3,TRBD2,TRBJ2-2,many,CASSQEEGGGWNTGELFF,TGCGCCAGCAGCCAAGAAGAGGGCGGGGGTTGGAACACCGGGGAGCTGTTTTTT
TRBV19,-,TRBJ2-7,many,CASASSYEQYF,TGTGCCAGTGCGTCATCCTACGAGCAGTACTTC
TRBV12-3/TRBV12-4,-,TRBJ1-3,-,CASDWGSGNTIYF,TGTGCCAGCGATTGGGGCTCTGGAAACACCATATATTTT
TRBV20-1,-,TRBJ2-6,few,CSARDKSSSGANVLTF,TGCAGTGCTAGAGATAAGAGTTCCTCTGGGGCCAACGTCCTGACTTTC
TRBV29-1,TRBD1,TRBJ2-2,many,CSVVQQGAANTGELFF,TGCAGCGTTGTTCAACAGGGGGCCGCGAACACCGGGGAGCTGTTTTTT
TRBV10-3,TRBD2,TRBJ2-3,many,CAISTTSGTDTQYF,TGTGCCATCAGTACTACTAGCGGCACAGATACGCAGTATTTT
TRBV5-1,-,TRBJ2-3,-,CASSLTGDTDTQYF,TGCGCCAGCAGCTTGACGGGAGACACAGATACGCAGTATTTT
TRBV7-9,-,TRBJ2-2,many,CASSLVQGGGGELFF,TGTGCCAGCAGCTTAGTCCAGGGAGGCGGCGGGGAGCTGTTTTTT
TRBV11-3,TRBD1,TRBJ2-1,-,CASRDRASEYNEQFF,TGTGCCAGCCGGGACAGGGCTTCTGAGTACAATGAGCAGTTCTTC
TRBV12-3/TRBV12-4,-,TRBJ2-5,many,CASKRLADRSETQYF,TGTGCCAGCAAACGGCTAGCTGATAGGAGTGAGACCCAGTACTTC
TRBV12-3/TRBV12-4,-,TRBJ2-1,-,CASSFRGPGEFF,TGTGCCAGCAGTTTCCGGGGGCCGGGGGAGTTCTTC
TRBV5-5,-,TRBJ2-1,many,CASSSLYEQFF,TGTGCCAGCAGCTCGCTCTATGAGCAGTTCTTC
TRBV15,-,TRBJ2-4,many,CATSRPVAKNIQYF,TGTGCCACCAGCAGGCCGGTAGCCAAAAACATTCAGTACTTC
TRBV12-3/TRBV12-4,TRBD2,TRBJ2-3,-,CASSSTGTRLTDTQYF,TGTGCCAGCAGTTCCACCGGGACTAGATTGACAGATACGCAGTATTTT
TRBV29-1,-,TRBJ1-1,many,CSVEGQMNTEAFF,TGCAGCGTCGAGGGGCAAATGAACACTGAAGCTTTCTTT
TRBV12-3/TRBV12-4,-,TRBJ2-1,many,CASRGLETAPKFF,TGTGCCAGCAGGGGATTAGAGACAGCACCCAAGTTCTTC
TRBV20-1,TRBD1,TRBJ1-4,many,CSAISRGLNNEKLFF,TGCAGTGCTATCTCGAGGGGGCTAAATAATGAAAAACTGTTTTTT
TRBV29-1,-,TRBJ1-1,-,CSADGGSLKAFF,TGCAGCGCCGATGGGGGCTCCCTGAAAGCTTTCTTT
TRBV5-5,-,TRBJ2-1,many,CASSPLADNEQFF,TGTGCCAGCAGCCCGCTAGCAGACAATGAGCAGTTCTTC
TRBV2,-,TRBJ1-5,-,CASSEGQSQPQHF,TGTGCCAGCAGTGAAGGGCAGTCTCAGCCCCAGCATTTT
TRBV6-1,TRBD1,TRBJ1-1,-,CASSPHRGLRSTEAFF,TGTGCCAGCAGTCCTCACAGGGGGCTAAGGTCCACTGAAGCTTTCTTT
TRBV7-8,-,TRBJ2-3,few,CASSPPGGRSDTQYF,TGTGCCAGCAGCCCCCCCGGGGGGCGCTCAGATACGCAGTATTTT
TRBV5-5,-,TRBJ1-5,many,CASSTSGQPQHF,TGTGCCAGCAGCACCAGCGGGCAGCCCCAGCATTTT
TRBV12-3/TRBV12-4,TRBD1,TRBJ2-4,many,CASSLGTGGRDIQYF,TGTGCCAGCAGCTTGGGGACAGGGGGCAGGGACATTCAGTACTTC
TRBV6-5,-,TRBJ2-1,many,CASSYTQTSYNEQFF,TGTGCCAGCAGTTACACGCAGACTAGCTACAATGAGCAGTTCTTC
TRBV6-2/TRBV6-3,TRBD2,TRBJ2-7,-,CASSSLAGGHEQYF,TGTGCCAGCAGTTCGCTAGCGGGAGGTCACGAGCAGTACTTC
TRBV3-1,-,TRBJ2-1,few,CASSQLASLGNEQFF,TGTGCCAGCAGCCAATTGGCTAGCTTGGGGAATGAGCAGTTCTTC
TRBV5-6,TRBD2,TRBJ2-1,many,CASSYLASGNSYNEQFF,TGTGCCAGCAGCTATTTAGCTAGCGGGAACTCCTACAATGAGCAGTTCTTC
TRBV7-9,-,TRBJ2-3,-,CASSYTRGSTDTQYF,TGTGCCAGCAGCTACACTCGGGGAAGCACAGATACGCAGTATTTT
TRBV2,TRBD2,TRBJ2-1,few,CATLLSGRNSYNEQFF,TGTGCCACCCTTCTATCCGGGAGGAACTCCTACAATGAGCAGTTCTTC
TRBV5-6,-,TRBJ2-1,-,CASSSDLRLEQFF,TGTGCCAGCAGCTCCGACCTCCGCCTTGAGCAGTTCTTC
TRBV29-1,-,TRBJ1-2,many,CSVAENYGYTF,TGCAGCGTTGCGGAGAACTATGGCTACACCTTC
TRBV7-9,TRBD2,TRBJ2-1,few,CASSFAGTRNNEQFF,TGTGCCAGCAGCTTCGCCGGGACTAGAAACAATGAGCAGTTCTTC
TRBV12-3/TRBV12-4,TRBD1,TRBJ2-1,few,CAIEITGTGEFF,TGTGCCATCGAAATAACCGGGACAGGGGAGTTCTTC
TRBV5-1,-,TRBJ2-3,many,CASSFTHVEADTQYF,TGCGCCAGCAGCTTCACTCACGTGGAGGCAGATACGCAGTATTTT
TRBV10-3,TRBD2,TRBJ2-1,few,CAISEGGTSGSGGQFF,TGTGCCATCAGTGAGGGAGGGACTAGCGGGAGCGGGGGGCAGTTCTTC
TRBV14,TRBD2,TRBJ2-1,few,CASSPKSGSVSEQFF,TGTGCCAGCAGCCCAAAAAGCGGGAGTGTGAGCGAGCAGTTCTTC
TRBV12-3/TRBV12-4,-,TRBJ1-2,many,CASSLGLGMGGYTF,TGTGCCAGCAGTTTGGGACTGGGAATGGGGGGCTACACCTTC
TRBV12-3/TRBV12-4,-,TRBJ1-2,-,CASSSTGSYYGYTF,TGTGCCAGCAGTTCTACAGGCTCATACTATGGCTACACCTTC
TRBV18,-,TRBJ2-7,-,CASSPIPGRGYEQYF,TGTGCCAGCTCACCAATCCCGGGCCGAGGGTACGAGCAGTACTTC
TRBV6-5,TRBD1,TRBJ1-2,-,CASSIQGSNGYTF,TGTGCCAGCAGTATACAGGGGAGCAATGGCTACACCTTC
TRBV29-1,-,TRBJ2-1,many,CSVAVTSYNEQFF,TGCAGCGTTGCTGTGACCTCCTACAATGAGCAGTTCTTC
TRBV24-1,TRBD2,TRBJ2-5,many,CATSDPGLAGGRETQYF,TGTGCCACCAGTGACCCGGGACTAGCGGGAGGTCGAGAGACCCAGTACTTC
TRBV12-3/TRBV12-4,TRBD2,TRBJ2-3,many,CAGRTSGTDTQYF,TGTGCCGGACGGACTAGCGGGACAGATACGCAGTATTTT
TRBV7-9,-,TRBJ1-4,-,CASSQQGGEKLFF,TGTGCCAGCAGCCAACAGGGTGGCGAAAAACTGTTTTTT
TRBV7-2,-,TRBJ1-4,many,CASSPGEPLAELFF,TGTGCCAGCAGCCCCGGAGAGCCCCTTGCGGAACTGTTTTTT
TRBV24-1,TRBD2,TRBJ2-5,many,CATSDQGTIQETQYF,TGTGCCACCAGTGACCAAGGGACTATCCAAGAGACCCAGTACTTC
TRBV29-1,-,TRBJ2-2,-,CSVELGQGGTGELFF,TGCAGCGTTGAACTCGGGCAGGGAGGCACCGGGGAGCTGTTTTTT
TRBV12-3/TRBV12-4,-,TRBJ2-4,many,CASRTENIQYF,TGTGCCAGCAGGACTGAAAACATTCAGTACTTC
TRBV6-5,-,TRBJ2-7,many,CASSYAGQGKYEQYF,TGTGCCAGCAGTTACGCCGGCCAGGGGAAATACGAGCAGTACTTC
TRBV21-1,-,TRBJ1-6,many,CASSKETPLHF,TGTGCCAGCAGCAAAGAAACACCCCTCCACTTT
TRBV20-1,-,TRBJ2-2,few,CSAGGTVPGELFF,TGCAGTGCTGGGGGGACAGTTCCCGGGGAGCTGTTTTTT
TRBV12-3/TRBV12-4,-,TRBJ2-1,many,CASSLDGNRYNEQFF,TGTGCCAGCAGTTTAGACGGGAACAGGTACAATGAGCAGTTCTTC
TRBV6-5,TRBD1,TRBJ2-5,few,CASSDGTATQYF,TGTGCCAGCAGTGACGGGACAGCCACCCAGTACTTC
TRBV12-3/TRBV12-4,TRBD2,TRBJ2-3,many,CASSPGLAGGPTDTQYF,TGTGCCAGCAGTCCCGGACTAGCGGGAGGGCCGACGGATACGCAGTATTTT